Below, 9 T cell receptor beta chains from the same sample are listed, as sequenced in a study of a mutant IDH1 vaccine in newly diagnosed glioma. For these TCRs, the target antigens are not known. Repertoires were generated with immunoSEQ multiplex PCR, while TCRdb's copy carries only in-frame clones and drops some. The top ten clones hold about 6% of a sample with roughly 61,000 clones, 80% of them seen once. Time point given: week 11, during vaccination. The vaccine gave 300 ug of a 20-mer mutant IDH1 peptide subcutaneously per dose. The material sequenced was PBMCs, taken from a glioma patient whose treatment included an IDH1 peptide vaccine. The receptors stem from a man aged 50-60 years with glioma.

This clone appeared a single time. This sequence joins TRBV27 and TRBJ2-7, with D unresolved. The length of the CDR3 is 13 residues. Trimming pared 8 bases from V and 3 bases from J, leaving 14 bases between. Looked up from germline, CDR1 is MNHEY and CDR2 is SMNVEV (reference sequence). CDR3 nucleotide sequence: TGTGCCAGCGGTACCGGGCCTTTCTACGAGCAGTACTTC. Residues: CASGTGPFYEQYF.

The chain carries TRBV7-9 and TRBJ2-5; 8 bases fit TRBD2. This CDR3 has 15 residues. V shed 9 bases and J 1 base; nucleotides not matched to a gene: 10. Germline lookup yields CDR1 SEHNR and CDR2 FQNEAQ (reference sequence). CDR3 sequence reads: CARGTSSGSQETQYF. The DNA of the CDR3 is TGTGCCAGGGGGACGTCTAGCGGGTCCCAAGAGACCCAGTACTTC.

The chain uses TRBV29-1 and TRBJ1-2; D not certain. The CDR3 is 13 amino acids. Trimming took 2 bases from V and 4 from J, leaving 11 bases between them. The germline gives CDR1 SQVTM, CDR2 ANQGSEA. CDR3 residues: CSVELGLGYGYTF. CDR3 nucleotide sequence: TGCAGCGTTGAACTGGGTCTCGGCTATGGCTACACCTTC.

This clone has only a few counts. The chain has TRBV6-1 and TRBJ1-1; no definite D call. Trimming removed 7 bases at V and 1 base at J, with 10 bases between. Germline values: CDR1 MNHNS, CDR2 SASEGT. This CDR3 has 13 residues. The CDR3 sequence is CASIFTGNTEAFF. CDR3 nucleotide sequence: TGTGCCAGCATTTTCACTGGGAACACTGAAGCTTTCTTT.

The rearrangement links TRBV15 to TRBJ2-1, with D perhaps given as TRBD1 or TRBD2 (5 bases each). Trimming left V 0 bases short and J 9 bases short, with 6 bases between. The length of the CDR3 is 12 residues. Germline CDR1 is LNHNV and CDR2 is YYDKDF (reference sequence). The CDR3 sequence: CATSRDGGEQFF. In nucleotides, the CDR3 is TGTGCCACCAGCAGAGATGGGGGTGAGCAGTTCTTC.

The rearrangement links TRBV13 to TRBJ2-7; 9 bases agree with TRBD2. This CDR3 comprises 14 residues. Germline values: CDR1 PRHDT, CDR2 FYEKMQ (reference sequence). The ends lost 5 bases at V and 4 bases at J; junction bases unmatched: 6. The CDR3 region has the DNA TGTGCCAGCAGCCCCCTAGCGGGATTGTACGAGCAGTACTTC. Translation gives CASSPLAGLYEQYF.

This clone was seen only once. CDR3 protein: CASNSWGNSPLHF. The CDR3 nucleotides are TGTGCCAGCAATTCCTGGGGAAATTCACCCCTCCACTTT. V gene TRBV27 combines with J gene TRBJ1-6, with D unresolved. V lost 7 bases, J lost 7 bases, and 11 bases lay in between. The CDR3 consists of 13 residues. Germline-derived CDR1 and CDR2 are MNHEY and SMNVEV (reference sequence).

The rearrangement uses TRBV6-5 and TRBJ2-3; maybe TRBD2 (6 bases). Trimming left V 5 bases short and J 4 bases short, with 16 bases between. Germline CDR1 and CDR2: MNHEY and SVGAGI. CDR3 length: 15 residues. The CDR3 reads CASSKTRYYADTQYF. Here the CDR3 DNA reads TGTGCCAGCAGTAAGACTAGATATTATGCAGATACGCAGTATTTT.

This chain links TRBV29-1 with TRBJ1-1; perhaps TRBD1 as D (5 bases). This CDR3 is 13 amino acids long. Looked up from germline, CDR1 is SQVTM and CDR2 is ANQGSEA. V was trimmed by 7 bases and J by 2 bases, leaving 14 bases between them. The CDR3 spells CSARDHLNTEAFF. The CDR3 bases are TGCAGCGCCAGGGACCACCTCAACACTGAAGCTTTCTTT. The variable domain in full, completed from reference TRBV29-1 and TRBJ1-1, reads SAVISQKPSRDICQRGTSLTIQCQVDSQVTMMFWYRQQPGQSLTLIATANQGSEATYESGFVIDKFPISRPNLTFSTLTVSNMSPEDSSIYLCSARDHLNTEAFFGQGTRLTVV.